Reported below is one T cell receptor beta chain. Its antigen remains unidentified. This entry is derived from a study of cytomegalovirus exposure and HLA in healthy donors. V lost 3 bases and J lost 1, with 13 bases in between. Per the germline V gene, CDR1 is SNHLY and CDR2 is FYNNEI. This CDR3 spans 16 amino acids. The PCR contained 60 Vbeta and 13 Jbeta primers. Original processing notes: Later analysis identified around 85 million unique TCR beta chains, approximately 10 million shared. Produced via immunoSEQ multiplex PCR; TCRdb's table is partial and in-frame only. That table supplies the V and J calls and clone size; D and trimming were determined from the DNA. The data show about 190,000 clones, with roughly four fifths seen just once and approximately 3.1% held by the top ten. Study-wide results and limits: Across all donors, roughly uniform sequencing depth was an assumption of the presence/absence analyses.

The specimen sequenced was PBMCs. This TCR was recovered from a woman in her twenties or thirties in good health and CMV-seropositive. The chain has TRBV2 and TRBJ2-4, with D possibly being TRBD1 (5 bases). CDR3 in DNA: TGTGCCAGCAGTGAGCGCCTAGGGGTCGCCAAAAACATTCAGTACTTC. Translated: CASSERLGVAKNIQYF.